This T cell receptor beta chain was captured by sequencing in a study of beta chain features in type 1 diabetes (dated by TCRdb to the late 2010s). The study in broad terms: Mean age, gender distribution, total cell number and subset yield did not differ between patients and healthy donors. The study compared the TCRB repertoires of sorted circulating CD4+ T cell subsets in recently diagnosed type 1 diabetes patients with those in matched healthy donors. A total of around 110,000,000 sorted cells were examined across all samples, and RNA yield correlated strongly with the number of cells per subset. Whereas all 28 donors provided naive and central memory subsets, regulatory and stem cell-like memory subsets were isolated from just 8 patients and about eight healthy donors. The investigation overall reported the following: Type 1 diabetes patients showed a moderate but significant shortening of TCRB CDR3 length in all four CD4+ subsets. HLA sub-analyses involved small numbers of individuals, so any influence of HLA type on TCRB rearrangement remained unresolved. Fewer insertions and more nucleotide deletions at VDJ recombination sites were observed in patients with type 1 diabetes, implying thymic rearrangement abnormalities. Shorter templates might be favored by PCR, yet because patient and control samples were amplified and corrected together, any such skew would affect both groups equally. Sequencing cDNA rather than genomic DNA could over-represent highly expressing activated cells, although activation and CD3 levels did not differ between groups. Naive, central memory and regulatory TCRB repertoires appeared to be more similar among patients than among healthy donors.

A single peripheral blood draw of around 0.11 L on average was collected from each donor into heparinised tubes. Using a panel that included CD45RO, CCR7, CD25, CD127, CD95 and CD27, naive, central memory, regulatory and stem cell-like memory CD4+ T cells were sorted on a BD FACSAria II. A purity above 98% was achieved for all sorted populations. PBMCs were separated immediately by Lymphoprep density gradient centrifugation and were stained directly, without being cultured. Samples were stained and sorted in pairs, with one healthy donor and one patient per experiment, so that batch effects were minimized. All of the isolated RNA was reverse transcribed with the High Capacity cDNA Reverse Transcription Kit, so expressed TCRB transcripts were sequenced. Deep immunoSEQ sequencing was performed on naive, central memory and regulatory T cell samples, with an average of roughly 3.3 million total reads per sample. Sorted cells were lysed in RLT buffer and RNA was extracted with DNase-treated RNeasy Micro or Mini kits, depending on cell number. To prevent cross-contamination, every cell subset was processed on its own, while patient and healthy donor samples were processed together. The immunoSEQ multiplex PCR was used to amplify TCRB sequences from cDNA, generating 87-bp fragments that spanned the CDR3 region. Amplicons were sequenced on the Illumina HiSeq platform. The authors processed their data as follows. PCR bias was computationally corrected using synthetic template baselines, reads within Hamming distance 2 were collapsed, and singletons that could not be merged were discarded. By aligning reads against IMGT, V, D and J genes, CDR3 length, and insertions or deletions at six rearrangement sites were assigned. Within each subset, clonotype counts were normalized to sorted cell number, and only after that were true diversity and Gini coefficients computed with the tcR R package. Repertoire sharing was quantified using the overlap coefficient calculated on TCRB nucleotide sequences. Out-of-frame TCRB sequences from naive cells were analyzed to stand in for the pre-selection repertoire. As stored in TCRdb, this immuneACCESS dataset retains in-frame rearrangements with V and J assigned. A fraction of the clones does not appear; measured against another copy, unresolved V genes explain less than half of the discrepancy, and the remainder lacks a known reason. V, J and clone size were drawn from that table, and D and trimming were deduced from the DNA. This sample is represented by about 260,000 clones; around 68% of them were singletons. Together, the top ten hold 0.053% of the sample.

This clone has a handful of counts. Its specific antigen is unknown. No base qualities exist here, and no much larger clone lies one base off it. This sample also contains other DNA sequences that code for the same CDR3. Reading the germline V gene gives CDR1 SQVTM and CDR2 ANQGSEA. The CDR3 sequence holds 12 residues, the cysteine and phenylalanine included. This entry keeps only the CDR3 DNA: 36 bases, framed from base 1. Trimming takes 6 bases off V and 3 bases off J; junction bases not matched to a gene: 4. This clonotype originated in a man aged 25 to 40 in good health. The sample comprised naive CD4+ T cells from blood. The sample's cell subset or site, from its label and the paper: true naive CD4+ T cells. This chain is built from TRBV29-1 and TRBJ2-5; 7 of the junction bases match TRBD1. At the DNA level, the sequence is TGCAGCGTGGGTCAGGGGGAAGAGACCCAGTACTTC. Its translation reads: CSVGQGEETQYF.